Following are 3 T cell receptor beta chains from one sample sequenced in a study of blood T cell repertoires in COVID-19. Sequencing used immunoSEQ multiplex PCR; TCRdb keeps in-frame clones, though not all of them. Counted here are over 300,000 clones, around 87% occurring once; the ten biggest clones make up 0.9% to 1%. The sequenced material came from PBMCs or T cells enriched from blood (not recorded which). These TCRs come from a woman aged 25-40 years with acute COVID-19.

This clone came up once. The rearrangement links TRBV2 to TRBJ2-1; 8 bases line up with TRBD1. V lost 4 bases and J lost 4; bases outside the gene matches: 3. Germline V gene data show CDR1 as SNHLY and CDR2 as FYNNEI. The CDR3 runs to 14 residues. CDR3 protein: CASSVQGAYNEQFF. CDR3 in DNA: TGTGCCAGCAGTGTCCAGGGGGCGTACAATGAGCAGTTCTTC.

This CDR3 is CASTTGVAGGSDTQYF. Here the CDR3 DNA reads TGTGCCAGCACCACTGGGGTAGCGGGGGGGTCGGATACGCAGTATTTT. The genes are TRBV25-1 and TRBJ2-3; 11 bases fit TRBD2. The V gene end was trimmed by 7 bases and the J gene end by 6 bases; junction bases not matched to a gene: 12. The CDR3 consists of 16 residues. Germline V lookup: CDR1 MGHDK, CDR2 SYGVNS.

This clone was seen just once. This chain connects TRBV6-6 to TRBJ1-6; 7 bases match TRBD1. Trimming at V came to 7 bases and at J to 8 bases, leaving 8 bases not matched to a gene. This CDR3 spans 14 amino acids. Germline loops: CDR1 MNHNY, CDR2 SVGAGI (reference sequence). CDR3 loop: CASTWGQIHSPLHF. CDR3 DNA sequence: TGTGCCAGCACCTGGGGACAGATCCATTCACCCCTCCACTTT.